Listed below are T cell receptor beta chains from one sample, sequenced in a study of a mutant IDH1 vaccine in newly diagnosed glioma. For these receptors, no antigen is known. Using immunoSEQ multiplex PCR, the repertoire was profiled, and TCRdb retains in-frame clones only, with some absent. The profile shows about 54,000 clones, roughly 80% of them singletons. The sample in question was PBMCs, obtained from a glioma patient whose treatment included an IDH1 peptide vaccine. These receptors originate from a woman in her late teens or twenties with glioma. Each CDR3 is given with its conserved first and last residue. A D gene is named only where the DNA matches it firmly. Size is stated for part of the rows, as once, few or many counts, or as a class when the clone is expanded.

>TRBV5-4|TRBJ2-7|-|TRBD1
TGTGCCAGCAGCTTGGCCGGACAGGGGGCGCGGGAGCAGTACTTC
CASSLAGQGAREQYF
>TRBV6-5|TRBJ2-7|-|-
TGTGCCAGCCAGAGCGAGGTCTACGAGCAGTACTTC
CASQSEVYEQYF
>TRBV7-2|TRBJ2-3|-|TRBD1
TGTGCCAGCAGCTTAGGGACAGGGTTCACAGATACGCAGTATTTT
CASSLGTGFTDTQYF
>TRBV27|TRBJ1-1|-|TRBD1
TGTGCCAGCAGTCGCCACAGGGGGGCGGGCACTGAAGCTTTCTTT
CASSRHRGAGTEAFF
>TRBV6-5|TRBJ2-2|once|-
TGTGCCAGCAGACCGAGAGGGAGCGGGGAGCTGTTTTTT
CASRPRGSGELFF
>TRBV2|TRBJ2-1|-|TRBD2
TGTGCCAGCAGTGACCCGGCCCTAGCGGGGCCCTCCTACAATGAGCAGTTCTTC
CASSDPALAGPSYNEQFF
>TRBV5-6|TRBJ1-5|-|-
TGTGCCAGCAGCTTGGAGGGCAGGGTAGCGTCCCAGCCCCAGCATTTT
CASSLEGRVASQPQHF
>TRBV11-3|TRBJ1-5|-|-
TGTGCCAGCAGCAAAAGTAGCAATCAGCCCCAGCATTTT
CASSKSSNQPQHF
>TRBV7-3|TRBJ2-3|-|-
TGTGCCAGCAGCACGACAGTTCTCGCGGGAGATACGCAGTATTTT
CASSTTVLAGDTQYF
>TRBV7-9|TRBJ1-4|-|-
TGTGCCAGCAGCACCCGTTTGGGGGCAGATGAAAAACTGTTTTTT
CASSTRLGADEKLFF
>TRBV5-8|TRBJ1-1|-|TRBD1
TGTGCCAGCAGCTTGGGCAGGGGGCAGGCCACTGAAGCTTTCTTT
CASSLGRGQATEAFF
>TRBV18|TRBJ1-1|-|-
TGTGCCAGCTCACCCGATTATCGACAGGAAGCTTTCTTT
CASSPDYRQEAFF
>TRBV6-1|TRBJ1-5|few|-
TGTGCCAGCAGGGGGTGGGGGGTCCGGAATCAGCCCCAGCATTTT
CASRGWGVRNQPQHF
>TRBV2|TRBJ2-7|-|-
TGTGCCACGAAGGTGGGCACCGGCGAGCAGTACTTC
CATKVGTGEQYF
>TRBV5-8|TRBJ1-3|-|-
TGTGCCAGCAGCCCCCCTCCGGGCTCTGGAAACACCATATATTTT
CASSPPPGSGNTIYF
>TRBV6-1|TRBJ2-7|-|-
TGTGCCAGCAGCGCCGGGAACTACGAGCAGTACTTC
CASSAGNYEQYF
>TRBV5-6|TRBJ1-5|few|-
TGTGCCAGCAGCTTGGGTGCAGGGGCATATAGAAATCAGCCCCAGCATTTT
CASSLGAGAYRNQPQHF
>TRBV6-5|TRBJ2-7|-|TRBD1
TGTGCCAGCAGTCTAACGGACAGGCCCTACGAGCAGTACTTC
CASSLTDRPYEQYF